The next 32 T cell receptor beta chains were all read from a single sample in a study of blood T cell repertoires in COVID-19. Assay used: immunoSEQ multiplex PCR; TCRdb lists only in-frame clones, some missing. In the table there are around 300,000 clones, about 86% of which are singletons. Sequenced: peripheral blood. Every receptor here comes from a woman aged 25-40 years who had recovered from COVID-19.

V usage is TRBV28 and J usage is TRBJ2-3; the match to TRBD2 covers 8 bases. V shed 5 bases and J 1 base; nucleotides not matched to a gene: 2. Per the germline V gene, CDR1 is MDHEN and CDR2 is SYDVKM. This CDR3 contains 14 residues. This CDR3 is CASSPGGGTDTQYF. DNA for the CDR3: TGTGCCAGCAGTCCGGGAGGGGGCACAGATACGCAGTATTTT.

In DNA, the CDR3 is TGTGCCAGCAGCGTAGACTCTGGCGGGAGTGGCTACGAGCAGTACTTC. Translation gives CASSVDSGGSGYEQYF. This sequence joins TRBV9 and TRBJ2-7, with 7 bases that match TRBD2. There are 16 residues in the CDR3. After removal of 0 bases from V and 3 bases from J, the junction contained 9 bases not matched to a gene. Germline CDR1 and CDR2: SGDLS and YYNGEE.

This chain links TRBV2 with TRBJ1-1, with D maybe TRBD1 (6 bases). This CDR3 is built from 13 residues. Per germline, CDR1 SNHLY and CDR2 FYNNEI. Trimming shortened V by 6 bases and J by 3 bases, and 11 bases separated the two germline ends. CDR3 DNA: TGTGCCAGCAGACAGGGTGGGGACACTGAAGCTTTCTTT. It specifies CASRQGGDTEAFF.

The rearrangement joins TRBV7-2 to TRBJ1-3; 8 positions match TRBD1. This CDR3 has 16 residues. Trimming removed 5 bases from V and 4 bases from J; junction bases left unmatched: 10. From germline, CDR1 is SGHTA and CDR2 FQGNSA. The CDR3 region is CASSAQTGVLGNTIYF. The CDR3 region has the DNA TGTGCCAGCAGCGCGCAGACAGGGGTTCTAGGAAACACCATATATTTT.

CDR3 sequence (DNA): TGTGCCAGCAGCTCGACAGGGAACACTGAAGCTTTCTTT. It specifies CASSSTGNTEAFF. This chain uses TRBV7-8 with TRBJ1-1; D might be TRBD1 (6 bases). CDR3 length: 13 amino acids. The germline CDR1 and CDR2 sequences are SGHVS and FQNEAQ. Trimming shortened V by 4 bases and J by 1 base, and 7 bases separated the two germline ends.

This sequence joins TRBV5-6 and TRBJ1-2, with D perhaps matching TRBD1 (5 bases). The CDR3 is 14 amino acids. CDR1 is SGHDT, CDR2 YYEEEE, per germline. Trimming stripped 0 bases from V and 5 bases from J, with 11 bases between. The CDR3 DNA reads TGTGCCAGCAGCTTGGGACAGACTGATTATGGCTACACCTTC. It is translated as CASSLGQTDYGYTF.

The V and J genes are TRBV4-2 and TRBJ1-1; D gene uncertain. The CDR3 extends over 15 amino acids. Trimming took 0 bases from V and 0 from J, leaving 8 bases between them. Germline-derived CDR1 and CDR2 are LGHNA and YNFKEQ. The CDR3 DNA sequence: TGTGCCAGCAGCCAAGATCGGGAGGTGAACACTGAAGCTTTCTTT. Protein: CASSQDREVNTEAFF.

The genes are TRBV28 and TRBJ2-1, with 11 bases aligning to TRBD1. This CDR3 region has 15 residues. CDR1 is MDHEN and CDR2 is SYDVKM in the germline V gene. Losses at the gene ends were 5 bases for V and 6 bases for J; bases not matched to a gene: 6. CDR3 sequence: CASSRGTGGINEQFF. The CDR3 region has the DNA TGTGCCAGCAGTCGGGGGACAGGGGGGATCAATGAGCAGTTCTTC.

The chain employs TRBV29-1 and TRBJ1-2; 8 positions agree with TRBD1. V gave up 5 bases and J gave up 3 bases; unmatched junction bases: 11. Germline V gene data show CDR1 as SQVTM and CDR2 as ANQGSEA. The CDR3 runs to 15 residues. CDR3 sequence (DNA): TGCAGCGTTCAAAAAGGAATGACAGGGGACTATGGCTACACCTTC. Encoded protein: CSVQKGMTGDYGYTF.

This chain joins TRBV11-2 and TRBJ2-3, with a weak D call TRBD2 (5 bases). Germline CDR1 and CDR2: SGHAT and FQNNGV. V was clipped by 3 bases and J by 5 bases, with 15 bases between them. The CDR3 is made up of 15 amino acids. The CDR3, as DNA: TGTGCCAGCAGCTTGAGGACGGACTCAGGAGATACGCAGTATTTT. Its translation: CASSLRTDSGDTQYF.

This chain joins TRBV4-1 and TRBJ2-1; 13 nucleotides align to TRBD2. The CDR3 runs to 16 residues. J gave up 7 bases and V 1 base, and 4 bases lay outside the gene matches. Germline CDR1 MGHRA, CDR2 YSYEKL. In nucleotides, the CDR3 is TGCGCCAGCAGCCAAGCGGGACTAGCGGGATGGAATGAGCAGTTCTTC. Its translation: CASSQAGLAGWNEQFF.

The chain joins TRBV30 to TRBJ2-3, with 13 nucleotides matching TRBD2. V shed 3 bases, J shed 5 bases, and the junction held 8 bases outside the gene matches. Germline V gene data show CDR1 as GTSNPN and CDR2 as SVGIG (reference sequence). CDR3 size: 16 residues. The CDR3: CAWRMGLAGLRDTQYF. As DNA, the CDR3 is TGTGCCTGGAGGATGGGACTAGCGGGGTTAAGAGATACGCAGTATTTT.

The chain employs TRBV10-3 and TRBJ2-1; D may be TRBD1 (6 bases). The germline CDR1 and CDR2 sequences are ENHRY and SYGVKD. The length of the CDR3 is 13 residues. The ends were cut back, 5 bases at V and 3 bases at J, with 8 bases in the middle. The CDR3, as DNA: TGTGCCATCAGTCAGGACAGCTACAATGAGCAGTTCTTC. This gives the protein CAISQDSYNEQFF.

The CDR3 region is CASSKQGNTEAFF. Here the CDR3 DNA reads TGTGCCAGCAGTAAACAGGGAAACACTGAAGCTTTCTTT. The chain has TRBV6-5 and TRBJ1-1; a weak D match, TRBD1 (6 bases). V lost 5 bases and J lost 2, with 9 bases in between. CDR1 and CDR2 (germline): MNHEY, SVGAGI. CDR3 length equals 13 residues.

The sample holds one count of this clone. The rearrangement joins TRBV9 to TRBJ2-1; TRBD2 agrees at 10 bases. CDR1 is SGDLS, CDR2 YYNGEE, per germline. The CDR3 spans 16 residues. Germline trimming cut 0 bases from V and 4 bases from J; bases unmatched to any gene: 4. CDR3 region: CASSVAGTSAYNEQFF. The CDR3 nucleotides are TGTGCCAGCAGCGTAGCCGGGACTAGCGCTTACAATGAGCAGTTCTTC.

The chain links TRBV5-6 to TRBJ2-7; the D is unclear. V lost 0 bases, J lost 3 bases, and 4 bases lay in between. In germline, CDR1 is SGHDT, CDR2 YYEEEE. The CDR3 is made up of 12 amino acids. The CDR3 region is CASSLALYEQYF. In DNA, the CDR3 is TGTGCCAGCAGCTTGGCCCTCTACGAGCAGTACTTC.

This clone came up a few times. The rearrangement joins TRBV5-4 to TRBJ2-1; 9 nucleotides align to TRBD2. Trimming removed 0 bases from V and 2 bases from J; junction bases left unmatched: 6. This CDR3 comprises 17 residues. Looked up from germline, CDR1 is SGHNT and CDR2 is YYREEE (reference sequence). This CDR3 reads CASSLGLGGGAYNEQFF. The CDR3 DNA reads as TGTGCCAGCAGCTTGGGTCTAGGCGGGGGGGCCTACAATGAGCAGTTCTTC.

The chain couples TRBV6-5 to TRBJ1-2, with a tentative D call TRBD1 (6 bases). The V and J ends lost 8 bases and 4 bases respectively, with 20 bases between them. Germline CDR1 reads MNHEY; CDR2 reads SVGAGI. This CDR3 has 15 residues. CDR3 in DNA: TGTGCCAGCGCTCCCCCTCCTGCAGGGGCCTATGGCTACACCTTC. Translation: CASAPPPAGAYGYTF.

The chain recombines TRBV10-2 with TRBJ1-2; D is uncertain. Trimming shortened V by 8 bases and J by 1 base, and 5 bases separated the two germline ends. This CDR3 comprises 11 residues. CDR1 is WSHSY, CDR2 SAAADI, per germline. The DNA for the CDR3 is TGCGCCAGCGGAGATAACTATGGCTACACCTTC. This sequence encodes CASGDNYGYTF.

This chain joins TRBV7-9 and TRBJ2-1; 10 bases fit TRBD2. The germline gives CDR1 SEHNR, CDR2 FQNEAQ (reference sequence). The length of the CDR3 is 15 residues. The trim removed 4 bases at V and 6 bases at J, leaving 6 bases unmatched. CDR3 region: CASSSAGLASNEQFF. The DNA of the CDR3 is TGTGCCAGCAGCTCCGCGGGACTAGCGAGCAATGAGCAGTTCTTC. The complete variable domain, with remaining parts taken from reference TRBV7-9 and TRBJ2-1, reads DTGVSQNPRHKITKRGQNVTFRCDPISEHNRLYWYRQTLGQGPEFLTYFQNEAQLEKSRLLSDRFSAERPKGSFSTLEIQRTEQGDSAMYLCASSSAGLASNEQFFGPGTRLTVL.

V is TRBV5-5 and J is TRBJ2-3; TRBD1 agrees at 8 bases. This CDR3 contains 16 residues. CDR1 and CDR2 (germline): SGHKS, YYEKEE (reference sequence). Trimming cost V 4 bases and J 3 bases; bases outside gene matches: 10. The chain's CDR3 is CASSANTGGWTDTQYF. The CDR3 coding sequence is TGTGCCAGCAGCGCGAACACAGGGGGTTGGACAGATACGCAGTATTTT. The variable domain in full, completed from reference TRBV5-5 and TRBJ2-3, reads DAGVTQSPTHLIKTRGQQVTLRCSPISGHKSVSWYQQVLGQGPQFIFQYYEKEERGRGNFPDRFSARQFPNYSSELNVNALLLGDSALYLCASSANTGGWTDTQYFGPGTRLTVL.

J is TRBJ2-6 and V is TRBV4-3, with TRBD2 as a possible D gene (6 bases). From germline, CDR1 is LGHNA and CDR2 YSLEER. The CDR3 has 19 residues. The V end was cut by 2 bases, the J end by 2 bases, with 19 bases between. Here the CDR3 reads CASSQTARTGLTGANVLTF. For the CDR3, the DNA is TGCGCCAGCAGCCAAACAGCGAGAACGGGACTGACTGGGGCCAACGTCCTGACTTTC.

V gene TRBV5-5 combines with J gene TRBJ2-3; no firm D call. The CDR3 contains 14 residues. Germline loops: CDR1 SGHKS, CDR2 YYEKEE (reference sequence). V gave up 4 bases and J gave up 6 bases, with 15 bases separating them. Written as DNA, the CDR3 is TGTGCCAGCAGCGTTGAGAGGAAGGCGGATACGCAGTATTTT. It is translated as CASSVERKADTQYF. The complete variable domain, with remaining parts taken from reference TRBV5-5 and TRBJ2-3, reads DAGVTQSPTHLIKTRGQQVTLRCSPISGHKSVSWYQQVLGQGPQFIFQYYEKEERGRGNFPDRFSARQFPNYSSELNVNALLLGDSALYLCASSVERKADTQYFGPGTRLTVL.

This chain links TRBV6-5 with TRBJ1-1; D is undetermined. The ends were cut back, 3 bases at V and 4 bases at J, with 9 bases in the middle. Germline V CDR1 and CDR2: MNHEY, SVGAGI. This CDR3 is built from 13 residues. The chain's CDR3 is CASSYQTSTEAFF. The CDR3, as DNA: TGTGCCAGCAGTTATCAGACAAGCACTGAAGCTTTCTTT.

This chain joins TRBV7-2 and TRBJ1-2, with D uncertain. CDR3 length: 11 amino acids. Trimming took 8 bases from V and 4 from J, leaving 8 bases between them. Germline CDR1 and CDR2: SGHTA and FQGNSA. CDR3 coding DNA: TGTGCCAGCGGGTGGAGCTATGGCTACACCTTC. Encoded protein: CASGWSYGYTF.

The chain couples TRBV11-2 to TRBJ1-1; TRBD1 might be the D (6 bases). Trimming cost V 5 bases and J 4 bases, with 14 bases left between them. The length of the CDR3 is 14 residues. Germline V gene lookup returns CDR1 SGHAT and CDR2 FQNNGV. CDR3 residues: CASSLGGGATEAFF. The DNA of the CDR3 is TGTGCCAGCAGCCTAGGCGGGGGGGCCACTGAAGCTTTCTTT.

CDR3 amino acids: CASSRGDLNTGELFF. CDR3 coding DNA: TGTGCCAGTAGTCGGGGGGACCTAAACACCGGGGAGCTGTTTTTT. This chain uses TRBV19 with TRBJ2-2, with 7 bases lining up with TRBD2. After removal of 5 bases from V and 2 bases from J, the junction contained 5 bases not matched to a gene. The CDR3 is made up of 15 amino acids. Germline CDR1 and CDR2: LNHDA and SQIVND (reference sequence).

DNA for the CDR3: TGTGCCAGCAGTTACTCACCGGGACACCCCTCCTACGAGCAGTACTTC. It yields the protein CASSYSPGHPSYEQYF. The chain combines TRBV6-2 or TRBV6-3 with TRBJ2-7; possible D gene TRBD1, 6 bases. This CDR3 comprises 16 residues. The germline gives CDR1 MNHEY, CDR2 SVGEGT. V lost 0 bases and J 0 bases, leaving 12 bases between the germline ends.

Notes on this clone: The germline gene is not matched at one end of the junction; a read error may be the cause. The rearrangement joins TRBV4-1 to TRBJ1-6, with D unresolved. Germline lookup yields CDR1 MGHRA and CDR2 YSYEKL. The CDR3 has 14 amino acids. The CDR3 DNA is TGCGTCAGCAGCCTGGGCAGATATAATTCACCCCTCCACTTT. This codes for CVSSLGRYNSPLHF.

This clone showed up just a few times. This chain connects TRBV19 to TRBJ2-7, with a tentative D call TRBD2 (5 bases). V gave up 6 bases and J gave up 7 bases, with 16 bases separating them. Germline V lookup: CDR1 LNHDA, CDR2 SQIVND (reference sequence). This CDR3 spans 13 amino acids. In DNA form, the CDR3 reads TGTGCCAGTAGGGCGGGTTCCGCGTGGGAGCAGTACTTC. Its protein is CASRAGSAWEQYF.

The V call is TRBV6-5, the J call TRBJ1-1; D unresolved. The V gene's germline CDR1 is MNHEY and CDR2 SVGAGI. This CDR3 has 13 residues. Trimming removed 4 bases at V and 4 bases at J, with 10 bases between. Here the CDR3 DNA reads TGTGCCAGCAGTTGGTCGGGGAGCACTGAAGCTTTCTTT. It codes for CASSWSGSTEAFF.

The chain couples TRBV2 to TRBJ1-1; 10 bases agree with TRBD1. The CDR3 has 14 residues. Germline lookup yields CDR1 SNHLY and CDR2 FYNNEI. V was clipped by 7 bases and J by 6 bases; unmatched bases: 8. In DNA, the CDR3 is TGTGCCAGCACCTTCGGACAGGGGGAGGCTGAAGCTTTCTTT. Its protein is CASTFGQGEAEAFF.